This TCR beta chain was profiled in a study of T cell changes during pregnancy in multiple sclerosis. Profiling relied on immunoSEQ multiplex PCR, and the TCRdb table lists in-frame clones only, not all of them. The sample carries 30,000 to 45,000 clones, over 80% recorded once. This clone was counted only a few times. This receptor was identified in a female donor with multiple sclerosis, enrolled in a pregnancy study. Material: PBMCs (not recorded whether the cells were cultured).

The CDR3 loop reads CASSQDTGQGYTGELFF. The CDR3 bases are TGCGCCAGCAGCCAAGATACGGGACAGGGTTACACCGGGGAGCTGTTTTTT. This rearrangement joins TRBV4-1 to TRBJ2-2; 9 bases align to TRBD1. Germline lookup yields CDR1 MGHRA and CDR2 YSYEKL. After removal of 0 bases from V and 3 bases from J, the junction contained 5 bases not matched to a gene. This CDR3 is built from 17 residues.